This record looks at one TCR beta chain sequence and its context. The CDR3 runs 15 residues. Between the trimmed V and J ends, which lost 1 base and 9 bases, there was a span of 15 bases. CDR1 is KGHDR, CDR2 SFDVKD, per germline. This sample is part of a study of blood T cell repertoires in COVID-19. Study overall: Samples of COVID-19 (acute and convalescent) were obtained from the United States, Italy and Spain.

Participants were aged about 18 to 100 years from roughly 26 US areas. Which cohort a participant joined came from the clinical history participants gave. The authors' processing: Reference gene primers were amplified, and this amplification served to estimate nucleated cell counts. Sequenced by immunoSEQ multiplex PCR; TCRdb stores in-frame clones only, minus some. V and J calls and clone size are those listed in that table; D and trimming were worked out from the DNA. The repertoire includes 200,000 to 250,000 clones, about nine tenths of them detected once, and about 6% sits in the top ten. J is TRBJ2-1 and V is TRBV24-1, with TRBD2 as a possible D gene (7 bases). This clonotype was sampled from a woman aged 25 to 39 with acute COVID-19. Sequenced: PBMCs or T cells enriched from blood (not recorded which). DNA for the CDR3: TGTGCCACCAGTGATTTCGGGGGGCCAACAAGTGAGCAGTTCTTC. Protein product: CATSDFGGPTSEQFF.